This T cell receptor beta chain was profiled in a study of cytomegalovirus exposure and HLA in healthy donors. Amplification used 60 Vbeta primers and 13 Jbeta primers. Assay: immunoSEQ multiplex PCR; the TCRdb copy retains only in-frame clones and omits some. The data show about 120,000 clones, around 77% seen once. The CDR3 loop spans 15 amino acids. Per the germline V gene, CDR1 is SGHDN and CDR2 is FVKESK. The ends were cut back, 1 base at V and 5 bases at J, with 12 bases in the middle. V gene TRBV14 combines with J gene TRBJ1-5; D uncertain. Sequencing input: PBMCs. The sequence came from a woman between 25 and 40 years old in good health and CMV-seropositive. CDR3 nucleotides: TGTGCCAGCAGCCAAGTTTTACTAGAGGATCAGCCCCAGCATTTT. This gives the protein CASSQVLLEDQPQHF.